This TCR beta chain was identified in a study of blood T cell repertoires in COVID-19. Study context: COVID-19 samples collected from the United States, Italy and Spain covered acute and convalescent phases.

Researchers sorted participants into cohorts using their self-reported clinical history. V shed 1 base and J shed 0 bases, with 13 bases lying between them. The CDR3 has 17 amino acids. CDR1 is LNHDA, CDR2 SQIVND, per germline (reference sequence). Only in-frame clones appear in the TCRdb table, and some are missing; sequencing was by immunoSEQ multiplex PCR. The sample has around 200,000 clones, approximately 92% seen once. The sequenced sample consisted of PBMCs or T cells enriched from blood (not recorded which). This sequence was found in a woman between 35 and 50 years old with acute COVID-19. This rearrangement joins TRBV19 to TRBJ1-5, with a possible D match to TRBD1 (5 bases). The CDR3 protein is CASSIGGGAVSNQPQHF. The CDR3 nucleotides are TGTGCCAGTAGTATAGGTGGCGGGGCCGTTAGCAATCAGCCCCAGCATTTT.